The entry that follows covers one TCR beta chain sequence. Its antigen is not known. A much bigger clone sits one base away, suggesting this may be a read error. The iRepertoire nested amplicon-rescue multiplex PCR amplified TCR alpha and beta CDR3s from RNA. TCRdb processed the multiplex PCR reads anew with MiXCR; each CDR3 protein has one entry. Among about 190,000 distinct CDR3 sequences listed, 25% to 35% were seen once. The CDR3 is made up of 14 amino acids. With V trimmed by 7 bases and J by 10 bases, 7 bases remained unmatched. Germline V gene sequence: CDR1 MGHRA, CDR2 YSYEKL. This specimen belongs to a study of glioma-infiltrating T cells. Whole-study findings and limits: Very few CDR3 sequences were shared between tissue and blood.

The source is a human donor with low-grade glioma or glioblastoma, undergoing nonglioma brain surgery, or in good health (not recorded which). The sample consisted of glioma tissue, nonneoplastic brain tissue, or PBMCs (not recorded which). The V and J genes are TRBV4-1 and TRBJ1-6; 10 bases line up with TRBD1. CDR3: CASNPGQGGSPLHF. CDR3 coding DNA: TGCGCCAGCAACCCCGGACAGGGGGGATCACCCCTCCACTTT.